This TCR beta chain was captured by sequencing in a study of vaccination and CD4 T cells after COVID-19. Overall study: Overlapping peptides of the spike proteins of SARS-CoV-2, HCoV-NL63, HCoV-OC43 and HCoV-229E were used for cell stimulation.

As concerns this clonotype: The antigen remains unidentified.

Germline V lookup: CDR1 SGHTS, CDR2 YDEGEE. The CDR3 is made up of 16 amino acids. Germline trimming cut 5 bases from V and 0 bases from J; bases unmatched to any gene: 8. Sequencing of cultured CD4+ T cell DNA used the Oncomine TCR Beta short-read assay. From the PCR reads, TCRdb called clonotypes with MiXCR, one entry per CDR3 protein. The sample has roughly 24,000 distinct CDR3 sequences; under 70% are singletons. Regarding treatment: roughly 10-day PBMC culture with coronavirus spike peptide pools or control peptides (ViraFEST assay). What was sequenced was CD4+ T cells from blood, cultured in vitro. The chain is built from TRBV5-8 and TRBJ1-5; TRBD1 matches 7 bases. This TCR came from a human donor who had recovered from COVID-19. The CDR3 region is CASSSGQHFSNQPQHF. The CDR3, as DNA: TGTGCCAGCAGTTCGGGACAGCACTTTAGCAATCAGCCCCAGCATTTT.